Listed below are T cell receptor delta chains from one sample, sequenced in a study of delta chains in infants with herpesvirus infections. TCRdb reanalysed the RT-PCR reads with CATT. The sample shows over a thousand delta-chain clones, 33% of them seen only once. The material sequenced was peripheral blood, taken at time point 2 of longitudinal follow-up. These receptors all stem from a human donor who was a Ugandan infant, either HIV-exposed or HIV-unexposed (not recorded which). Both conserved end residues are part of each CDR3. The order of the fields is D gene, CDR3 length, V gene, clone size, J gene, CDR3 DNA, CDR3 protein. The D gene is left open where the match is weak. Only part of the rows carry a size: once, few, many, or a class if the clone is expanded.

d_call: TRDD3; cdr3_length: 25; v_call: TRDV1; clone_size: .; j_call: TRDJ1; cdr3_nt: TGTGCTCTTGGGGAATGGCTTCCATCCACTCGTATTCAGGGTGGCTGGGGGAAAGGGATTTATAAACTCATCTTT; cdr3_aa: CALGEWLPSTRIQGGWGKGIYKLIF
d_call: TRDD3; cdr3_length: 17; v_call: TRDV1; clone_size: medium-sized; j_call: TRDJ1; cdr3_nt: TGTGCTCTTGGGGAACTACTACTGGGGGATGGCACCGATAAACTCATCTTT; cdr3_aa: CALGELLLGDGTDKLIF
d_call: .; cdr3_length: 22; v_call: TRDV1; clone_size: large; j_call: TRDJ1; cdr3_nt: TGTGCTCTTGGGGAAGTCTCCTTCCCTTGGAACGCTGGGGGGGCGGACACCGATAAACTCATCTTT; cdr3_aa: CALGEVSFPWNAGGADTDKLIF
d_call: TRDD3; cdr3_length: 25; v_call: TRDV1; clone_size: .; j_call: TRDJ1; cdr3_nt: TGTGCTCTTGGGGAATGGCTTCCATCCACTCGTATTCAGGGTGGCTGGGGGAAAGGGAGGTATAAACTCATCTTT; cdr3_aa: CALGEWLPSTRIQGGWGKGRYKLIF
d_call: .; cdr3_length: 13; v_call: TRDV2; clone_size: .; j_call: TRDJ1; cdr3_nt: TGTGCCTGTGAACCACTTCTTACCGATAAACTCATCTTT; cdr3_aa: CACEPLLTDKLIF
d_call: TRDD3; cdr3_length: 20; v_call: TRDV2; clone_size: medium-sized; j_call: TRDJ1; cdr3_nt: TGTGCCTGTGACACCGGAGTCTGGGGGATACGCTGGGGGGACACCGATAAACTCATCTTT; cdr3_aa: CACDTGVWGIRWGDTDKLIF
d_call: TRDD3; cdr3_length: 22; v_call: TRDV1; clone_size: .; j_call: TRDJ1; cdr3_nt: TGTGCTCTTGGGGAACTAACCCTAGGGCCCGTTACTGGGGGATACGGGACCGATAAACTCATCTTT; cdr3_aa: CALGELTLGPVTGGYGTDKLIF
d_call: TRDD3; cdr3_length: 16; v_call: TRDV2; clone_size: hyperexpanded; j_call: TRDJ1; cdr3_nt: TGTGCCTGTGACCCAAGAGGGGGATTCGGCACCGATAAACTCATCTTT; cdr3_aa: CACDPRGGFGTDKLIF
d_call: TRDD3; cdr3_length: 22; v_call: TRDV1; clone_size: medium-sized; j_call: TRDJ1; cdr3_nt: TGTGCTCTTGGGGAACTGAGGCCTGGTTACTGGGGGACCCAGTTGTACACCGATAAACTCATCTTT; cdr3_aa: CALGELRPGYWGTQLYTDKLIF
d_call: TRDD3; cdr3_length: 23; v_call: TRDV1; clone_size: medium-sized; j_call: TRDJ1; cdr3_nt: TGTGCTCTTGGGGAACTCATTACCGGTCCATCGTACTGGGGGATACGGTGGACCGATAAACTCATCTTT; cdr3_aa: CALGELITGPSYWGIRWTDKLIF
d_call: TRDD3; cdr3_length: 15; v_call: TRDV3; clone_size: medium-sized; j_call: TRDJ2; cdr3_nt: TGTGCCTTTAGGAACTGGGGGATACAGTCAGCACAACTCTTCTTT; cdr3_aa: CAFRNWGIQSAQLFF
d_call: .; cdr3_length: 19; v_call: TRDV1; clone_size: medium-sized; j_call: TRDJ1; cdr3_nt: TGTGCTCTTGGGGAACTAGCTACGGGAGATACGCCACACACCGATAAACTCATCTTT; cdr3_aa: CALGELATGDTPHTDKLIF
d_call: TRDD3; cdr3_length: 24; v_call: TRDV1; clone_size: few; j_call: TRDJ1; cdr3_nt: TGTGCTCTTGGGGAACTCGTGCCTTCCCCTCTCGAACTGGGGGATACGCGTTTCCCCGATAAACTCATCTTT; cdr3_aa: CALGELVPSPLELGDTRFPDKLIF
d_call: TRDD3; cdr3_length: 24; v_call: TRDV1; clone_size: few; j_call: TRDJ1; cdr3_nt: TGTGCTCTTGGGGAACCCGACGTTACGTGCCGTAGTACTGGGGCCCACTGGCAAACCGATAAACTCATCTTT; cdr3_aa: CALGEPDVTCRSTGAHWQTDKLIF
d_call: TRDD2; cdr3_length: 20; v_call: TRDV1; clone_size: large; j_call: TRDJ1; cdr3_nt: TGTGCTCTTGGGGAGCCACTCTTCCTACGGTCGGTCAGGTACACCGATAAACTCATCTTT; cdr3_aa: CALGEPLFLRSVRYTDKLIF
d_call: TRDD3; cdr3_length: 20; v_call: TRDV3; clone_size: large; j_call: TRDJ1; cdr3_nt: TGTGCCTTATCCTACGGGGGGTTACTGGGGGATACTTCGTACACCGATAAACTCATCTTT; cdr3_aa: CALSYGGLLGDTSYTDKLIF
d_call: .; cdr3_length: 18; v_call: TRDV1; clone_size: .; j_call: TRDJ1; cdr3_nt: TGTGCTCTTGGGCCGCCTACGGGCTGGAGGATACACACCGATAAACTCATCTTT; cdr3_aa: CALGPPTGWRIHTDKLIF
d_call: TRDD3; cdr3_length: 23; v_call: TRDV2; clone_size: large; j_call: TRDJ3; cdr3_nt: TGTGCCTGTGACACCGGACGTACGTGGTACTGGGGGATAGAGTCTTGGGACACCCGACAGATGTTTTTC; cdr3_aa: CACDTGRTWYWGIESWDTRQMFF
d_call: TRDD3; cdr3_length: 18; v_call: TRDV2; clone_size: large; j_call: TRDJ1; cdr3_nt: TGTGCCTGTTCTTTAGTACTCCGGGGGATACGGGGCACCGATAAACTCATCTTT; cdr3_aa: CACSLVLRGIRGTDKLIF
d_call: .; cdr3_length: 23; v_call: TRAV29/DV5; clone_size: .; j_call: TRDJ1; cdr3_nt: .; cdr3_aa: CSVLLCSKLSPTCTGESTDKLIF
d_call: TRDD3; cdr3_length: 19; v_call: TRAV38-2/DV8; clone_size: .; j_call: TRDJ1; cdr3_nt: TGTGCTTATAGGAAATTAAACTGGGGGATACGTTACTACACCGATAAACTCATCTTT; cdr3_aa: CAYRKLNWGIRYYTDKLIF
d_call: TRDD3; cdr3_length: 17; v_call: TRDV2; clone_size: large; j_call: TRDJ1; cdr3_nt: TGTGCCTGTGACACCCCTGGGGGACCGCTGTACACCGATAAACTCATCTTT; cdr3_aa: CACDTPGGPLYTDKLIF
d_call: .; cdr3_length: 18; v_call: TRDV1; clone_size: large; j_call: TRDJ1; cdr3_nt: TGTGCTCTTGGGGAGCCTGGCAGCCCGGGGATTGACACCGATAAACTCATCTTT; cdr3_aa: CALGEPGSPGIDTDKLIF